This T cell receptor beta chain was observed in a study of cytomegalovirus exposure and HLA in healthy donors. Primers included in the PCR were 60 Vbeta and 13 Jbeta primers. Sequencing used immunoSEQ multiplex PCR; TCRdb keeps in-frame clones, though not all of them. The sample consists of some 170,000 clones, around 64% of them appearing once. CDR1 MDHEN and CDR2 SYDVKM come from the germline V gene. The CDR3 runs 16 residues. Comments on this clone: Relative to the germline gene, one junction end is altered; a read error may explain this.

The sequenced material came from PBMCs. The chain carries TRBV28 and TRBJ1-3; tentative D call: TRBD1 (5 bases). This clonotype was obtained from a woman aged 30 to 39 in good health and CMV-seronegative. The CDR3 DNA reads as TGTGCCAGCAGTACCTCCTTCGGGGGAACTGGAGACACCATATATTTT. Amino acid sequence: CASSTSFGGTGDTIYF.